These 29 T cell receptor beta chains share one sample of origin, sequenced in a study of cytomegalovirus exposure and HLA in healthy donors. Assay: immunoSEQ multiplex PCR; the TCRdb copy retains only in-frame clones and omits some. The sample consists of roughly 330,000 clones, 87% of them appearing once. The material sequenced was PBMCs. These receptors were collected from a woman under 40 in good health and CMV-seropositive.

The gene calls are TRBV11-2 and TRBJ2-3; 7 nucleotides agree with TRBD1. V dropped 5 bases and J dropped 0; count of bases not matched to a gene: 5. The CDR3 has 15 residues. Germline loops: CDR1 SGHAT, CDR2 FQNNGV. The CDR3 is CASSDRVESTDTQYF. CDR3 DNA sequence: TGTGCCAGCAGCGACAGGGTCGAGAGCACAGATACGCAGTATTTT.

The chain couples TRBV6-5 to TRBJ1-2; weak D call: TRBD1 (6 bases). The germline V gene encodes CDR1 MNHEY and CDR2 SVGAGI. This CDR3 is 15 amino acids long. Trimming took 6 bases from V and 0 from J, leaving 14 bases between them. This chain's CDR3 is CASRPDRGTNYGYTF. The CDR3 region has the DNA TGTGCCAGCAGACCCGATAGGGGGACTAACTATGGCTACACCTTC.

This clone was counted a single time. This sequence joins TRBV6-1 and TRBJ2-5; D may be TRBD1 or TRBD2 (5 bases each). V was trimmed by 2 bases and J by 2 bases, leaving 9 bases between them. In germline, CDR1 is MNHNS, CDR2 SASEGT. The length of the CDR3 is 14 residues. The CDR3 is CASSELGTQETQYF. CDR3 bases: TGTGCCAGCAGTGAACTGGGGACGCAAGAGACCCAGTACTTC.

The genes are TRBV9 and TRBJ2-5, with 8 bases that match TRBD1. Germline loops: CDR1 SGDLS, CDR2 YYNGEE. The trim removed 1 base at V and 4 bases at J, leaving 9 bases unmatched. This CDR3 has 16 residues. This CDR3 reads CASSVLPQGGGETQYF. Here the CDR3 DNA reads TGTGCCAGCAGCGTATTGCCACAGGGGGGCGGAGAGACCCAGTACTTC.

This clone was picked up a small number of times. The chain combines TRBV6-1 with TRBJ2-7, with 7 bases fitting TRBD2. The CDR3 has 18 residues. The germline V gene encodes CDR1 MNHNS and CDR2 SASEGT. The junction had 20 bases not matched to a gene; V was cut back by 4 bases and J by 5 bases. The CDR3 sequence: CASSATVGSGLSTHEQYF. CDR3 coding DNA: TGTGCCAGCAGTGCTACCGTCGGTAGCGGGCTTTCAACACACGAGCAGTACTTC.

The chain links TRBV7-2 to TRBJ2-7; TRBD2 matches 8 bases. The length of the CDR3 is 17 residues. The V segment lost 2 bases and the J segment 2 bases; nucleotides outside the gene matches: 11. Germline V gene data show CDR1 as SGHTA and CDR2 as FQGNSA. CDR3 in DNA: TGTGCCAGCAGCTTAAGCCCCACGACTAGCGTAACCTACGAGCAGTACTTC. This translates into CASSLSPTTSVTYEQYF.

This chain joins TRBV28 and TRBJ2-7; D call uncertain. Trimming left V 10 bases short and J 2 bases short, with 12 bases between. This CDR3 comprises 12 residues. Per germline, CDR1 MDHEN and CDR2 SYDVKM. CDR3 nucleotides: TGTGCCACCGCTAAAGGGACCTACGAGCAGTACTTC. Its translation: CATAKGTYEQYF.

This chain links TRBV19 with TRBJ1-1; D may be TRBD1 (5 bases). The V gene lost 1 base and the J gene lost 0 bases, with 15 bases spanning the gap. The CDR3 is made up of 17 amino acids. CDR1 LNHDA and CDR2 SQIVND come from the germline V gene (reference sequence). The CDR3 region has the DNA TGTGCCAGTAGTATAGTCAGGAGAACAGGAGTGAACACTGAAGCTTTCTTT. Its translation: CASSIVRRTGVNTEAFF.

This rearrangement joins TRBV29-1 to TRBJ1-1, with no clear D. The CDR3 extends over 14 amino acids. In germline, CDR1 is SQVTM, CDR2 ANQGSEA. Trimming cost V 5 bases and J 0 bases, with 13 bases left between them. CDR3 bases: TGCAGCGTTTCCCAGTCAGGAGTGAACACTGAAGCTTTCTTT. It specifies CSVSQSGVNTEAFF.

The chain uses TRBV7-8 and TRBJ2-1; 7 bases align to TRBD2. CDR3 length equals 15 residues. The junction had 7 bases not matched to a gene; V was cut back by 2 bases and J by 6 bases. The V gene's germline CDR1 is SGHVS and CDR2 FQNEAQ. The CDR3 loop reads CASSLSSRLANEQFF. The CDR3 DNA reads as TGTGCCAGCAGCTTAAGCTCGAGACTAGCCAATGAGCAGTTCTTC. Combining the CDR3 with reference TRBV7-8 and TRBJ2-1 gives the whole variable domain GAGVSQSPRYKVAKRGQDVALRCDPISGHVSLFWYQQALGQGPEFLTYFQNEAQLDKSGLPSDRFFAERPEGSVSTLKIQRTQQEDSAVYLCASSLSSRLANEQFFGPGTRLTVL.

The chain has TRBV5-1 and TRBJ1-1; D not certain. Germline assignment: CDR1 SGHRS and CDR2 YFSETQ. With 0 bases removed from V and 7 bases from J, the gap between germline ends came to 13 bases. This CDR3 comprises 14 residues. The CDR3 spells CASSLGGPGIEAFF. DNA of the CDR3: TGCGCCAGCAGCTTGGGAGGGCCAGGAATTGAAGCTTTCTTT.

The V gene is TRBV7-9, the J gene TRBJ2-1; 8 nucleotides agree with TRBD2. The CDR3 loop spans 16 amino acids. With V trimmed by 5 bases and J by 0 bases, 6 bases remained unmatched. Germline CDR1 SEHNR, CDR2 FQNEAQ (reference sequence). CDR3 in DNA: TGTGCCAGCAGCCCTAGCGGGTCGAGCTCCTACAATGAGCAGTTCTTC. It specifies CASSPSGSSSYNEQFF.

This rearrangement joins TRBV5-1 to TRBJ2-6, with 9 positions matching TRBD1. The germline CDR1 and CDR2 sequences are SGHRS and YFSETQ. Trimming took 5 bases from V and 0 from J; bases not matched to a gene: 9. This CDR3 is 18 amino acids long. The CDR3 here is CASREQGQGNSGANVLTF. The CDR3 DNA is TGCGCCAGCAGAGAGCAGGGACAGGGCAACTCTGGGGCCAACGTCCTGACTTTC. Filled out from reference TRBV5-1 and TRBJ2-6, the complete variable domain reads KAGVTQTPRYLIKTRGQQVTLSCSPISGHRSVSWYQQTPGQGLQFLFEYFSETQRNKGNFPGRFSGRQFSNSRSEMNVSTLELGDSALYLCASREQGQGNSGANVLTFGAGSRLTVL.

This clone showed up just once. CDR3 bases: TGTGCCAGCAGTTTCCTGGGACAGGTCTCTGGGGCCAACGTCCTGACTTTC. As protein: CASSFLGQVSGANVLTF. The genes are TRBV27 and TRBJ2-6; 8 positions match TRBD1. The germline gives CDR1 MNHEY, CDR2 SMNVEV (reference sequence). The CDR3 is 17 amino acids. V dropped 3 bases and J dropped 0; count of bases not matched to a gene: 4.

V gene TRBV6-5 combines with J gene TRBJ2-1, with TRBD1 matching over 7 bases. Germline CDR1 reads MNHEY; CDR2 reads SVGAGI. CDR3 length: 13 residues. J was trimmed by 7 bases and V by 9 bases; bases with no gene match: 9. The CDR3 coding sequence is TGTGCCAGTCGGACAGGTATTTTGAATGAGCAGTTCTTC. Encoded protein: CASRTGILNEQFF.

The chain couples TRBV5-1 to TRBJ2-2, with D perhaps assigned TRBD1 or TRBD2 (5 bases each). The CDR3 contains 14 residues. V lost 4 bases, J lost 6 bases, and 13 bases lay in between. Germline CDR1 and CDR2: SGHRS and YFSETQ. The CDR3 DNA reads as TGCGCCAGCAGCCGGGGCGTGAGCCCCGGGGAGCTGTTTTTT. Residues: CASSRGVSPGELFF.

This CDR3 reads CASSPRHLQGVAGELFF. CDR3 sequence (DNA): TGTGCCAGCAGCCCCCGCCATTTGCAGGGGGTGGCCGGGGAGCTGTTTTTT. This rearrangement joins TRBV9 to TRBJ2-2; 7 bases are a match to TRBD1. J gave up 6 bases and V 4 bases, and 15 bases lay outside the gene matches. This CDR3 region has 17 residues. Looked up from germline, CDR1 is SGDLS and CDR2 is YYNGEE.

V gene TRBV5-1 combines with J gene TRBJ1-1; TRBD1 is a possible D gene (6 bases). Trimming pared 3 bases from V and 4 bases from J, leaving 13 bases between. The CDR3 is made up of 14 amino acids. Germline-derived CDR1 and CDR2 are SGHRS and YFSETQ. CDR3 in amino acids: CASSSTGRFTEAFF. The CDR3 DNA follows: TGCGCCAGCAGCTCTACAGGGAGGTTCACTGAAGCTTTCTTT.

This chain connects TRBV7-6 to TRBJ2-2; 9 positions agree with TRBD1. The CDR3 runs to 16 residues. The V gene's germline CDR1 is SGHVS and CDR2 FNYEAQ. V trimming: 5 bases; J trimming: 0 bases; junction bases outside the gene matches: 4. The CDR3 DNA follows: TGTGCCAGCAGCCCGCGACAGGGGGCGAACACCGGGGAGCTGTTTTTT. Protein sequence: CASSPRQGANTGELFF.

This clone was found once. The gene calls are TRBV2 and TRBJ1-4; D is perhaps TRBD1 (5 bases). Trimming took 8 bases from V and 0 from J, leaving 13 bases between them. Per the germline V gene, CDR1 is SNHLY and CDR2 is FYNNEI. The CDR3 consists of 15 residues. The CDR3 DNA follows: TGTGCCAGCCGAGCGAAACAGGCAACTAATGAAAAACTGTTTTTT. This gives the protein CASRAKQATNEKLFF. Variable domain in full (rest from reference TRBV2 and TRBJ1-4): EPEVTQTPSHQVTQMGQEVILRCVPISNHLYFYWYRQILGQKVEFLVSFYNNEISEKSEIFDDQFSVERPDGSNFTLKIRSTKLEDSAMYFCASRAKQATNEKLFFGSGTQLSVL.

In this sample, this clone turned up a few times. The chain carries TRBV7-3 and TRBJ1-2, with a tentative D call TRBD1 (6 bases). The CDR3 extends over 14 amino acids. The germline CDR1 and CDR2 sequences are SGHTA and FQGTGA. The V end lost 5 bases, the J end lost 6 bases, and 16 bases lay between the germline ends. The CDR3 DNA reads as TGTGCCAGCAGCAGACACAGGGATTCGGATGGCTACACCTTC. Protein sequence: CASSRHRDSDGYTF.

This chain uses TRBV7-3 with TRBJ2-7, with TRBD1 identical over 7 bases. V gave up 4 bases and J gave up 6 bases; unmatched junction bases: 3. The germline CDR1 and CDR2 sequences are SGHTA and FQGTGA. The CDR3 spans 12 residues. CDR3 coding DNA: TGTGCCAGCAGCTCGACAGGGAGCGAGCAGTACTTC. It translates to CASSSTGSEQYF.

The CDR3 nucleotides read TGTGCCTGGAGTGTACAAGGACTAGTGCGTACCGGGGAGCTGTTTTTT. Amino acid sequence: CAWSVQGLVRTGELFF. This rearrangement joins TRBV30 to TRBJ2-2, with TRBD2 identical over 7 bases. This CDR3 is built from 16 residues. The junction had 9 bases not matched to a gene; V was cut back by 0 bases and J by 5 bases. Per the germline V gene, CDR1 is GTSNPN and CDR2 is SVGIG (reference sequence).

V and J are TRBV7-2 and TRBJ2-2; a possible D gene is TRBD1 (5 bases). V gave up 2 bases and J gave up 0 bases, with 13 bases separating them. The CDR3 is 17 amino acids. Per the germline V gene, CDR1 is SGHTA and CDR2 is FQGNSA. The CDR3: CASSLLQDTANTGELFF. DNA for the CDR3: TGTGCCAGCAGCTTATTACAGGACACCGCGAACACCGGGGAGCTGTTTTTT.

CDR3 amino acids: CAWSVPGQDYEQYF. For the CDR3, the DNA is TGTGCCTGGAGTGTACCAGGGCAGGACTACGAGCAGTACTTC. The chain couples TRBV30 to TRBJ2-7, with TRBD1 as a possible D gene (5 bases). Trimming took 0 bases from V and 3 from J, leaving 12 bases between them. Germline V gives CDR1 GTSNPN, CDR2 SVGIG (reference sequence). The length of the CDR3 is 14 residues.

On this clone: Distinct nucleotide sequences in the sample also encode this CDR3. The chain links TRBV29-1 to TRBJ2-7; D call uncertain. With 4 bases removed from V and 4 bases from J, the gap between germline ends came to 8 bases. There are 11 residues in the CDR3. Looked up from germline, CDR1 is SQVTM and CDR2 is ANQGSEA. CDR3 region: CSVALGYEQYF. The CDR3, as DNA: TGCAGCGTTGCCTTAGGGTACGAGCAGTACTTC.

The genes are TRBV5-8 and TRBJ2-3; TRBD2 matches at 11 bases. Germline V gene sequence: CDR1 SGHTS, CDR2 YDEGEE. This CDR3 is built from 17 residues. V was pared by 1 base and J by 1 base, with 5 bases of the junction left unmatched. CDR3 sequence reads: CASSLKLLAGGTDTQYF. The CDR3 nucleotides read TGTGCCAGCAGCTTGAAGCTACTAGCGGGGGGCACAGATACGCAGTATTTT.

This clone appeared a few times. The gene calls are TRBV5-4 and TRBJ1-2, with D unclear. V lost 1 base to trimming and J lost 4 bases, with 8 bases between them. The CDR3 runs 13 residues. Germline lookup yields CDR1 SGHNT and CDR2 YYREEE (reference sequence). This CDR3 is CASSLSSIYGYTF. In DNA, the CDR3 is TGTGCCAGCAGCTTGTCGTCCATCTATGGCTACACCTTC.

CDR3 protein: CASSLASGAGSRNGYTF. The CDR3 nucleotides read TGTGCCAGCAGCTTGGCCTCGGGGGCCGGTAGCCGAAATGGCTACACCTTC. V gene TRBV5-5 combines with J gene TRBJ1-2; tentative D call: TRBD1 (6 bases). In germline, CDR1 is SGHKS, CDR2 YYEKEE (reference sequence). The V end lost 0 bases, the J end lost 6 bases, and 21 bases lay between the germline ends. CDR3 size: 17 residues. Complete variable domain (other parts from reference TRBV5-5 and TRBJ1-2): DAGVTQSPTHLIKTRGQQVTLRCSPISGHKSVSWYQQVLGQGPQFIFQYYEKEERGRGNFPDRFSARQFPNYSSELNVNALLLGDSALYLCASSLASGAGSRNGYTFGSGTRLTVV.